This record looks at one TCR beta chain sequence and its context. Its matching antigen is unknown. Unexposed donor CD4+ T cells date from about 2011-2018, before the COVID-19 pandemic. Isolation of CD4+ T cells took place after around 11 days in culture. This sample is drawn from a study of CD4 T cells in relation to SARS-CoV-2 and coronaviruses. Study-wide background: ViraFEST: approximately eleven-day antigen culture of PBMCs, then TCR beta CDR3 sequencing.

Profiled with immunoSEQ multiplex PCR; TCRdb holds only in-frame clones, not every one. The table records tens of thousands of clones, 72% of them present only once. CDR1 LGHNA and CDR2 YNFKEQ come from the germline V gene. The CDR3 has 18 residues. V gave up 0 bases and J gave up 8 bases, with 23 bases separating them. The material sequenced was CD4+ T cells from PBMCs, cultured in vitro. The V gene is TRBV4-2, the J gene TRBJ1-3; a possible D gene is TRBD1 (6 bases). This receptor was obtained from a human donor in good health. The CDR3 region is CASSQDHGLRRTADTIYF. The CDR3 DNA is TGTGCCAGCAGCCAAGATCATGGTCTGCGGCGGACAGCGGACACCATATATTTT.